This entry concerns a single TCR beta chain. This table comes from immunoSEQ multiplex PCR, and its TCRdb copy is limited to in-frame clones, with some not included. This sample yields 50,000 to 70,000 clones, of which roughly 92% are seen a single time; roughly 1.4% belongs to the top ten. These data are taken from a study of T cell changes during pregnancy in multiple sclerosis. This CDR3 is 16 amino acids long. Trimming cost V 0 bases and J 4 bases; bases outside gene matches: 8. The germline gives CDR1 MNHNS, CDR2 SASEGT. The sequence was obtained from a female donor with multiple sclerosis, enrolled in a pregnancy study. Here the sequenced sample was peripheral blood, taken in the second trimester of pregnancy. The chain carries TRBV6-1 and TRBJ1-2; 7 bases are shared with TRBD1. The CDR3, as DNA: TGTGCCAGCAGTGAAGCGGTTGGACAGGTGGGCTATGGCTACACCTTC. It specifies CASSEAVGQVGYGYTF.